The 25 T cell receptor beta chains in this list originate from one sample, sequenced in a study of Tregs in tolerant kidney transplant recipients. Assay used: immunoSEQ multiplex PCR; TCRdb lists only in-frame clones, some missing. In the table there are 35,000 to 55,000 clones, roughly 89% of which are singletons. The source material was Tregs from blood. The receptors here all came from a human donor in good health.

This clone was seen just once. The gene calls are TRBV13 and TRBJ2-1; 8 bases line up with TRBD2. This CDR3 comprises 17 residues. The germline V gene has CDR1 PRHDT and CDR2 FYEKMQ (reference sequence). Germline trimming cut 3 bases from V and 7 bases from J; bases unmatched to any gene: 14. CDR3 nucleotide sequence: TGTGCCAGCAGCTTCGACCAAAAGATAGCGGGGATGAATGAGCAGTTCTTC. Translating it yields CASSFDQKIAGMNEQFF.

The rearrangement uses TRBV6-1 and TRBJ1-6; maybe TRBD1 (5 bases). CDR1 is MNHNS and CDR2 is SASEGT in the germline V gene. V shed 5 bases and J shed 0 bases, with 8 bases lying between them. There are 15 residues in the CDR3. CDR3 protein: CASSHQGSYNSPLHF. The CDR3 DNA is TGTGCCAGCAGTCATCAGGGCTCCTATAATTCACCCCTCCACTTT.

CDR3 nucleotide sequence: TGCGCCAGCAGTGGAACAGGGGCCACTGAAGCTTTCTTT. Translating gives CASSGTGATEAFF. The chain uses TRBV10-1 and TRBJ1-1; 7 nucleotides align to TRBD1. The CDR3 has 13 residues. CDR1 WNHNN and CDR2 SYGVQD come from the germline V gene (reference sequence). The ends lost 4 bases at V and 4 bases at J; junction bases unmatched: 3.

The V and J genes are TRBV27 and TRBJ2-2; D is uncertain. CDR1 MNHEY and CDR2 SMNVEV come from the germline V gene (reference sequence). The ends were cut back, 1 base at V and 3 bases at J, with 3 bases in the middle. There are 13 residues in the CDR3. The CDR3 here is CASSLLYTGELFF. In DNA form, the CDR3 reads TGTGCCAGCAGTTTATTGTACACCGGGGAGCTGTTTTTT.

The CDR3 here is CASSPQGSYTEAFF. The CDR3 coding sequence is TGTGCCAGCAGCCCGCAGGGATCCTACACTGAAGCTTTCTTT. The chain has TRBV27 and TRBJ1-1, with a weak D call TRBD1 (5 bases). Germline CDR1 is MNHEY and CDR2 is SMNVEV (reference sequence). The CDR3 spans 14 residues. The V and J ends lost 6 bases and 3 bases respectively, with 14 bases between them.

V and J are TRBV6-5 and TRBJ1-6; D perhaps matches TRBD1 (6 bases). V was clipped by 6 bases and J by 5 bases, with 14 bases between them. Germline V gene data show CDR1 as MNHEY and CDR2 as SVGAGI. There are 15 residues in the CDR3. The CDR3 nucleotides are TGTGCCAGCAGAACACAGGGTAGGGATAATTCACCCCTCCACTTT. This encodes CASRTQGRDNSPLHF.

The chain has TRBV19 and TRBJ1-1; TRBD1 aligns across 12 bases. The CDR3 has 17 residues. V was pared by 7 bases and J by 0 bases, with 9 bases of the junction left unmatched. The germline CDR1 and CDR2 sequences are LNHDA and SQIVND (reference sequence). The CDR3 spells CASNSHGTGGLNTEAFF. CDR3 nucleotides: TGTGCCAGTAATTCCCACGGGACAGGGGGCCTGAACACTGAAGCTTTCTTT.

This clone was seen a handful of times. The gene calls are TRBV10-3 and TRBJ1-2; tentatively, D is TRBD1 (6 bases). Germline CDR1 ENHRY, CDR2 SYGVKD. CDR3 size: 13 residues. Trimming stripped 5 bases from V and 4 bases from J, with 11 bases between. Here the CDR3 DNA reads TGTGCCATCAGTCGGGAACAGGGCTATGGCTACACCTTC. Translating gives CAISREQGYGYTF.

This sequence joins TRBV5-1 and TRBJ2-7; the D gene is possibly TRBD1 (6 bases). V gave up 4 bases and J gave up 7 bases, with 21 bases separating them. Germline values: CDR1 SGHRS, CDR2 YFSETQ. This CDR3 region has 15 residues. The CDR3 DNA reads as TGCGCCAGCAGCCCGTCGGGACGGGCCACAGGGGAGCAGTACTTC. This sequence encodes CASSPSGRATGEQYF.

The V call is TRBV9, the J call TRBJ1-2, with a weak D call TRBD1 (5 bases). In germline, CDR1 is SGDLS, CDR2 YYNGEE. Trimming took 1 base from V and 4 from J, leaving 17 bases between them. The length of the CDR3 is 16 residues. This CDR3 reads CASSVRSGPTGYGYTF. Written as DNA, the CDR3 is TGTGCCAGCAGCGTAAGGTCGGGACCGACTGGCTATGGCTACACCTTC.

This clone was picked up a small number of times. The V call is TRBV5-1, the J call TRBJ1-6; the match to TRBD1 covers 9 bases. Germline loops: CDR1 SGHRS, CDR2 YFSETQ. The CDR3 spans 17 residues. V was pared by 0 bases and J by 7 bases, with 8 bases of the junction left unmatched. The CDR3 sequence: CASSLVLSGQGNSPLHF. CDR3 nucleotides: TGCGCCAGCAGCTTGGTACTGTCGGGACAGGGAAATTCACCCCTCCACTTT.

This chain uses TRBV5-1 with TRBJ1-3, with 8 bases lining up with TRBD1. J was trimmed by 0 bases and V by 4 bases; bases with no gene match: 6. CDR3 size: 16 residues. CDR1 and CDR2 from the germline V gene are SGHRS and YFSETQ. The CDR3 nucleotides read TGCGCCAGCAGCCTCGGACAGGGTGTCTCTGGAAACACCATATATTTT. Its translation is CASSLGQGVSGNTIYF.

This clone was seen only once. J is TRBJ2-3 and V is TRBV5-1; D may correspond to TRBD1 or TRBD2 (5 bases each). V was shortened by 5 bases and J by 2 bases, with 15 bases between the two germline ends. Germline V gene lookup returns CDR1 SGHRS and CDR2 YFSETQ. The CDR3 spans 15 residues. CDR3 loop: CASSYQGRHTDTQYF. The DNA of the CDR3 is TGCGCCAGCAGTTACCAGGGACGGCACACAGATACGCAGTATTTT.

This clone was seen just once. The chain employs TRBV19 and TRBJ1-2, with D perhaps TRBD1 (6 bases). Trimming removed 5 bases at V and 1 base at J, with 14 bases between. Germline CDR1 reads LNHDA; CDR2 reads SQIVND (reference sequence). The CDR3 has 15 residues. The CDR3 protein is CASSVGGQSNYGYTF. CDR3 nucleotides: TGTGCCAGTAGTGTAGGAGGACAGAGTAACTATGGCTACACCTTC.

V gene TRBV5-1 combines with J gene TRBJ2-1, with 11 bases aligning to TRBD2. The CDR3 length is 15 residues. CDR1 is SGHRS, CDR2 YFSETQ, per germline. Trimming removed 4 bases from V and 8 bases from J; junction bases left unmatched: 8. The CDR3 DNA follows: TGCGCCAGCAGCATGGGACTAGCGGCCGTCGATGAGCAGTTCTTC. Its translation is CASSMGLAAVDEQFF.

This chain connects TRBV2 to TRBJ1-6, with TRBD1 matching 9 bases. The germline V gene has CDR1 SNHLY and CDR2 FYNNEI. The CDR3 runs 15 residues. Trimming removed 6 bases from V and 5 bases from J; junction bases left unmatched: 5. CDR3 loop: CASSTGGGNNSPLHF. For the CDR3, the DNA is TGTGCCAGCAGCACAGGGGGCGGTAATAATTCACCCCTCCACTTT.

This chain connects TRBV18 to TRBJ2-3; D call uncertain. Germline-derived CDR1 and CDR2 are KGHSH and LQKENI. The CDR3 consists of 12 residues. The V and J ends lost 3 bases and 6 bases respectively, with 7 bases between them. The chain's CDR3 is CASSPGHDTQYF. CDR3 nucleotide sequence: TGTGCCAGCTCACCGGGCCACGATACGCAGTATTTT.

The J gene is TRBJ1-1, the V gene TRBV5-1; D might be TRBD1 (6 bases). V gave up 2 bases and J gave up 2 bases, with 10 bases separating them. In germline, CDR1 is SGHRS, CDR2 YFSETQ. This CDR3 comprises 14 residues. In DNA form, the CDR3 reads TGCGCCAGCAGCTTCCGGACAGACAACACTGAAGCTTTCTTT. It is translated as CASSFRTDNTEAFF.

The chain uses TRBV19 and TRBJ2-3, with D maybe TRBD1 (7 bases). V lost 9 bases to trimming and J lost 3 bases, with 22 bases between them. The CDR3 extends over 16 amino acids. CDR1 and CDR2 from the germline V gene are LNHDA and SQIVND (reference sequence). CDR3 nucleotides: TGTGCCAGCGACGGAGGGGGCAGGGGACGAACAGATACGCAGTATTTT. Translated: CASDGGGRGRTDTQYF.

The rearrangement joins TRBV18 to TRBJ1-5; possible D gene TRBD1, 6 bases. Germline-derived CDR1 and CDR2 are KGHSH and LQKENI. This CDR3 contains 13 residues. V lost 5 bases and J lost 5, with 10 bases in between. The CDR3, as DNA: TGTGCCAGCTCAACCAGGGGCGATCAGCCCCAGCATTTT. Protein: CASSTRGDQPQHF.

The CDR3 nucleotides are TGTGCCACCAGGCCGGGACCCATGAACACTGAAGCTTTCTTT. Translating it yields CATRPGPMNTEAFF. This sequence joins TRBV15 and TRBJ1-1, with a tentative D call TRBD1 (5 bases). This CDR3 has 14 residues. CDR1 and CDR2 (germline): LNHNV, YYDKDF (reference sequence). The V and J ends lost 6 bases and 0 bases respectively, with 11 bases between them. Drawing the rest from reference TRBV15 and TRBJ1-1, the complete variable domain is DAMVIQNPRYQVTQFGKPVTLSCSQTLNHNVMYWYQQKSSQAPKLLFHYYDKDFNNEADTPDNFQSRRPNTSFCFLDIRSPGLGDTAMYLCATRPGPMNTEAFFGQGTRLTVV.

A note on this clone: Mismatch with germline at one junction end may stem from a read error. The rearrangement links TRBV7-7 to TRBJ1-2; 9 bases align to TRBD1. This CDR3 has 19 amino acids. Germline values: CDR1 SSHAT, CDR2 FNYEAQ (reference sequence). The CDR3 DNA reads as TGTGCTAGCAGCCTACCTTCCCCGGGACAGGGCTATAGTACATATGGCTACACCTTC. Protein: CASSLPSPGQGYSTYGYTF.

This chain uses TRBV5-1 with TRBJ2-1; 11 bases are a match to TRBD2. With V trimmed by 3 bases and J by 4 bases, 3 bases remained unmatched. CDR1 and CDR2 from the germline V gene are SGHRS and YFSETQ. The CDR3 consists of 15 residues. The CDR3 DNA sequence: TGCGCCAGCAGCTCGGCTAGCGGGAGGTACAATGAGCAGTTCTTC. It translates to CASSSASGRYNEQFF. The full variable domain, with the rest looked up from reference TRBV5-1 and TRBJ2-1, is KAGVTQTPRYLIKTRGQQVTLSCSPISGHRSVSWYQQTPGQGLQFLFEYFSETQRNKGNFPGRFSGRQFSNSRSEMNVSTLELGDSALYLCASSSASGRYNEQFFGPGTRLTVL.

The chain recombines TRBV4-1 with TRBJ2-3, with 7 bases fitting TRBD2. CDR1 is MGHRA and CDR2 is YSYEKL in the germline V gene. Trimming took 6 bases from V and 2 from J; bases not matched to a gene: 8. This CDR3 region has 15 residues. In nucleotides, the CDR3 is TGCGCCAGCAGTTGGGAGGGTGATCTCACAGATACGCAGTATTTT. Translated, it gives CASSWEGDLTDTQYF.

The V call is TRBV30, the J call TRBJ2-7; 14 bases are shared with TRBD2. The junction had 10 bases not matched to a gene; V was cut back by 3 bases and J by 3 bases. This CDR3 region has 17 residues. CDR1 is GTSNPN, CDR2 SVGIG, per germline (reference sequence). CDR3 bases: TGTGCCTGGAGGCCCCGGGCGGGACTAGCGGGAGACTACGAGCAGTACTTC. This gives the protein CAWRPRAGLAGDYEQYF. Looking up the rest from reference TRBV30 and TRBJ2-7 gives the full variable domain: SQTIHQWPATLVQPVGSPLSLECTVEGTSNPNLYWYRQAAGRGLQLLFYSVGIGQISSEVPQNLSASRPQDRQFILSSKKLLLSDSGFYLCAWRPRAGLAGDYEQYFGPGTRLTVT.